This T cell receptor (beta chain) was found in a study of post-analysis software for immune sequencing data. To note about this clonotype: The antigen is unknown.

The library was made from cDNA and included unique molecular identifiers. Around 460,000 cDNA molecules came from around 1 to 9.1 million T cells. MiXCR, applied by TCRdb to the PCR reads, yields one record per CDR3 protein. The repertoire has about 770,000 distinct CDR3 sequences, under 60% of them found once; the top ten carry 4.9%. Study-wide results and caveats: F measure showed strong co-clustering of same-batch samples. Patients had higher frequencies than controls of five TRBV segments, including TRBV5-6, TRBV5-1 and TRBV20-1. The normalized Chao1 diversity of multiple sclerosis patients was significantly lower than that of controls.

This CDR3 comprises 14 residues. The V end was cut by 3 bases, the J end by 4 bases, with 12 bases between. Germline V CDR1 and CDR2: MNHNS, SASEGT. The gene calls are TRBV6-1 and TRBJ1-2; D is uncertain. This TCR was recovered from a girl aged 10 to 17 with multiple sclerosis. The specimen sequenced was blood. The CDR3 bases are TGTGCCAGCAGTGAGGTGACGGGAACCTATGGCTACACCTTC. Its translation: CASSEVTGTYGYTF.